The 26 T cell receptor beta chains below were found in one sample sequenced in a study of cytomegalovirus exposure and HLA in healthy donors. TCRdb's table, derived via immunoSEQ multiplex PCR, lists solely in-frame clones and lacks some. The top ten hold around 3.8% of the sample, which has about 160,000 clones, 89% seen once. The specimen sequenced was PBMCs. These receptors originate from a man younger than 35 in good health and CMV-seropositive.

V and J are TRBV21-1 and TRBJ1-2; TRBD1 is the table's D call and was not checked against the DNA. TRBV21-1 is a pseudogene locus. The CDR3 length is 16 residues. The CDR3 DNA sequence: TGTGCCAGCAGCAAAGATAGTGGGGACAGGGTCTATGGCTACACCTTC. Translated, it gives CASSKDSGDRVYGYTF.

The V and J genes are TRBV10-2 and TRBJ2-7; the match to TRBD1 covers 8 bases. Germline V gene lookup returns CDR1 WSHSY and CDR2 SAAADI. V shed 2 bases, J shed 2 bases, and the junction held 2 bases outside the gene matches. This CDR3 has 14 amino acids. The CDR3 is CASSEGGQAYEQYF. The CDR3 DNA reads as TGCGCCAGCAGTGAGGGGGGACAGGCCTACGAGCAGTACTTC.

The chain combines TRBV2 with TRBJ1-4; 10 nucleotides agree with TRBD1. The ends lost 7 bases at V and 4 bases at J; junction bases unmatched: 6. This CDR3 has 15 residues. The germline V gene encodes CDR1 SNHLY and CDR2 FYNNEI. The CDR3 region has the DNA TGTGCCAGCACCCAAAGGACAGGGGGTAATGAAAAACTGTTTTTT. Translating gives CASTQRTGGNEKLFF.

This clone was found a few times. This rearrangement joins TRBV28 to TRBJ2-2; TRBD1 matches 8 bases. The CDR3 loop spans 14 amino acids. The V gene end was trimmed by 6 bases and the J gene end by 5 bases; junction bases not matched to a gene: 5. Germline loops: CDR1 MDHEN, CDR2 SYDVKM. CDR3 sequence reads: CASRRTGSTGELFF. In nucleotides, the CDR3 is TGTGCCAGCAGGAGGACAGGGTCGACCGGGGAGCTGTTTTTT.

The CDR3 is CASSFTGVGVDTQYF. The CDR3 DNA sequence: TGTGCCAGCAGCTTTACCGGGGTTGGGGTAGATACGCAGTATTTT. This chain connects TRBV7-2 to TRBJ2-3, with TRBD2 as a possible D gene (5 bases). Germline V CDR1 and CDR2: SGHTA, FQGNSA. V was cut by 3 bases and J by 5 bases, with 15 bases left in between. There are 15 residues in the CDR3.

CDR3 nucleotide sequence: TGTGCCAGCAGCTTGGTTTCCCGCTCTGGGGCCAACGTCCTGACTTTC. Protein sequence: CASSLVSRSGANVLTF. The rearrangement uses TRBV5-4 and TRBJ2-6; D is unresolved. Between the trimmed V and J ends, which lost 0 bases and 0 bases, there was a span of 7 bases. Per the germline V gene, CDR1 is SGHNT and CDR2 is YYREEE (reference sequence). The CDR3 runs 16 residues.

This clone showed up just once. This chain connects TRBV6-1 to TRBJ1-1; D is unresolved. V lost 8 bases to trimming and J lost 3 bases, with 13 bases between them. The CDR3 is made up of 13 amino acids. The V gene's germline CDR1 is MNHNS and CDR2 SASEGT. CDR3 DNA: TGTGCCAGCGAGGTTTCTCGTGACACTGAAGCTTTCTTT. This encodes CASEVSRDTEAFF.

This clone was counted once. The rearrangement uses TRBV5-4 and TRBJ1-2, with 8 bases aligning to TRBD1. The ends lost 3 bases at V and 4 bases at J; junction bases unmatched: 5. The germline V gene has CDR1 SGHNT and CDR2 YYREEE (reference sequence). This CDR3 region has 14 residues. The CDR3 region is CASSYRTGSYGYTF. The DNA for the CDR3 is TGTGCCAGCAGCTACCGGACAGGGAGCTATGGCTACACCTTC. Supplemented by reference TRBV5-4 and TRBJ1-2, the full variable domain reads ETGVTQSPTHLIKTRGQQVTLRCSSQSGHNTVSWYQQALGQGPQFIFQYYREEENGRGNFPPRFSGLQFPNYSSELNVNALELDDSALYLCASSYRTGSYGYTFGSGTRLTVV.

V usage is TRBV5-4 and J usage is TRBJ2-1; 12 bases align to TRBD2. CDR3 length: 17 residues. With V trimmed by 4 bases and J by 6 bases, 11 bases remained unmatched. CDR1 SGHNT and CDR2 YYREEE come from the germline V gene (reference sequence). CDR3 loop: CASSPPTSGSIFNEQFF. CDR3 DNA sequence: TGTGCCAGCAGCCCGCCGACTAGCGGGAGTATTTTCAATGAGCAGTTCTTC. Variable domain in full (rest from reference TRBV5-4 and TRBJ2-1): ETGVTQSPTHLIKTRGQQVTLRCSSQSGHNTVSWYQQALGQGPQFIFQYYREEENGRGNFPPRFSGLQFPNYSSELNVNALELDDSALYLCASSPPTSGSIFNEQFFGPGTRLTVL.

The gene calls are TRBV5-4 and TRBJ1-1; D is unclear. V was pared by 4 bases and J by 1 base, with 11 bases between. The V gene's germline CDR1 is SGHNT and CDR2 YYREEE (reference sequence). The CDR3 is 14 residues long. CDR3 bases: TGTGCCAGCAGCCCGGGATGGGAGAACACTGAAGCTTTCTTT. Its translation is CASSPGWENTEAFF. Complete variable domain (other parts from reference TRBV5-4 and TRBJ1-1): ETGVTQSPTHLIKTRGQQVTLRCSSQSGHNTVSWYQQALGQGPQFIFQYYREEENGRGNFPPRFSGLQFPNYSSELNVNALELDDSALYLCASSPGWENTEAFFGQGTRLTVV.

The rearrangement joins TRBV25-1 to TRBJ2-2, with D maybe TRBD1 (5 bases). The V gene's germline CDR1 is MGHDK and CDR2 SYGVNS. This CDR3 is 13 amino acids long. V shed 8 bases and J shed 3 bases, with 10 bases lying between them. The CDR3, as DNA: TGTGCCAGCTCGACAGAGTACACCGGGGAGCTGTTTTTT. As protein: CASSTEYTGELFF.

The chain joins TRBV7-3 to TRBJ2-7, with 12 bases fitting TRBD2. The CDR3 covers 14 residues. Germline assignment: CDR1 SGHTA and CDR2 FQGTGA. V shed 5 bases, J shed 6 bases, and the junction held 5 bases outside the gene matches. The CDR3 nucleotides read TGTGCCAGCAGCCCGACTAGCGGGAGTACCGAGCAGTACTTC. Its protein product is CASSPTSGSTEQYF.

This clone was seen once. The chain has TRBV2 and TRBJ2-7; TRBD2 matches 9 bases. Looked up from germline, CDR1 is SNHLY and CDR2 is FYNNEI. The CDR3 is 15 residues long. The V segment lost 1 base and the J segment 2 bases; nucleotides outside the gene matches: 3. The CDR3 spells CASSEEAGGPYEQYF. CDR3 DNA: TGTGCCAGCAGTGAAGAGGCGGGAGGGCCCTACGAGCAGTACTTC.

The chain couples TRBV6-1 to TRBJ2-7, with TRBD1 matching over 7 bases. The CDR3 extends over 15 amino acids. With 7 bases clipped from V and 3 bases from J, the junction kept 12 bases outside the gene matches. Per the germline V gene, CDR1 is MNHNS and CDR2 is SASEGT. The CDR3: CASIRSPGQNYEQYF. The CDR3 DNA sequence: TGTGCCAGCATACGATCTCCGGGACAGAACTACGAGCAGTACTTC.

The chain recombines TRBV6-1 with TRBJ2-7, with a possible D match to TRBD1 (5 bases). Germline V lookup: CDR1 MNHNS, CDR2 SASEGT. The CDR3 totals 16 residues. V was trimmed by 0 bases and J by 0 bases, leaving 12 bases between them. The CDR3 DNA follows: TGTGCCAGCAGTGAAGCGTGGGGCGTAGGCTCCTACGAGCAGTACTTC. This codes for CASSEAWGVGSYEQYF.

The chain is built from TRBV5-4 and TRBJ1-1; TRBD1 matches at 7 bases. With 5 bases clipped from V and 1 base from J, the junction kept 5 bases outside the gene matches. Germline CDR1 and CDR2: SGHNT and YYREEE (reference sequence). The length of the CDR3 is 14 residues. CDR3 in amino acids: CASSTQGRNTEAFF. The CDR3 nucleotides read TGTGCCAGCAGTACACAGGGGAGGAACACTGAAGCTTTCTTT.

This clone was recorded only once. This chain joins TRBV12-2 and TRBJ2-5; the table calls TRBD2, which could not be checked here. TRBV12-2 is tagged as a pseudogene. CDR3 size: 15 residues. CDR3: CASRLRAGLQETQYF. CDR3 nucleotides: TGTGCAAGTCGCTTACGGGCGGGCCTCCAAGAGACCCAGTACTTC.

The rearrangement uses TRBV9 and TRBJ2-1; 8 nucleotides line up with TRBD2. The CDR3 has 17 residues. The germline gives CDR1 SGDLS, CDR2 YYNGEE. With V trimmed by 4 bases and J by 4 bases, 13 bases remained unmatched. CDR3: CASSPYGELAGYNEQFF. DNA for the CDR3: TGTGCCAGCAGCCCGTACGGGGAGTTAGCGGGGTACAATGAGCAGTTCTTC.

The chain's CDR3 is CASQARFDTEAFF. In nucleotides, the CDR3 is TGTGCCAGTCAAGCCCGCTTTGACACTGAAGCTTTCTTT. V usage is TRBV6-5 and J usage is TRBJ1-1; no reliable D call. Per germline, CDR1 MNHEY and CDR2 SVGAGI. The CDR3 totals 13 residues. V lost 9 bases and J lost 3, with 14 bases in between.

V is TRBV27 and J is TRBJ2-7; D is possibly TRBD1 (7 bases). The CDR3 runs to 16 residues. Trimming took 5 bases from V and 3 from J, leaving 20 bases between them. Germline V CDR1 and CDR2: MNHEY, SMNVEV (reference sequence). The CDR3 region has the DNA TGTGCCAGCAGTCCACACCAGGGGGGTTTCTTCTACGAGCAGTACTTC. It is translated as CASSPHQGGFFYEQYF.

The chain employs TRBV28 and TRBJ2-7; TRBD2 agrees at 9 bases. Germline loops: CDR1 MDHEN, CDR2 SYDVKM. The CDR3 has 12 amino acids. The CDR3 spells CEWAGGSYEQYF. In DNA form, the CDR3 reads TGTGAATGGGCGGGAGGGTCCTACGAGCAGTACTTC.

This chain connects TRBV11-2 to TRBJ2-3; D is unclear. The CDR3 is made up of 15 amino acids. V lost 6 bases, J lost 1 base, and 14 bases lay in between. Germline CDR1 and CDR2: SGHAT and FQNNGV. The CDR3 DNA sequence: TGTGCCAGCAGATCTACGAGAGATGGCACAGATACGCAGTATTTT. Its translation is CASRSTRDGTDTQYF.

This chain uses TRBV5-1 with TRBJ2-1; TRBD2 aligns across 8 bases. CDR3 length: 17 amino acids. The V segment lost 0 bases and the J segment 3 bases; nucleotides outside the gene matches: 8. CDR1 SGHRS and CDR2 YFSETQ come from the germline V gene. CDR3 amino acids: CASSLGGSGNIYNEQFF. The CDR3 coding sequence is TGCGCCAGCAGCTTGGGGGGTAGCGGGAACATCTACAATGAGCAGTTCTTC.

V is TRBV5-4 and J is TRBJ1-2; D not resolved. Per germline, CDR1 SGHNT and CDR2 YYREEE (reference sequence). The ends were cut back, 4 bases at V and 0 bases at J, with 10 bases in the middle. This CDR3 has 14 amino acids. As DNA, the CDR3 is TGTGCCAGCAGCCCCTATAGAGCTAACTATGGCTACACCTTC. Translating it yields CASSPYRANYGYTF.

This clone came up once. This chain uses TRBV11-3 with TRBJ2-3, with TRBD2 identical over 8 bases. Trimming at V came to 1 base and at J to 0 bases, leaving 0 bases not matched to a gene. The germline gives CDR1 SGHNT, CDR2 YENEEA. CDR3 length equals 15 residues. The CDR3 coding sequence is TGTGCCAGCAGCTTAGCTAGCGGGAGCACAGATACGCAGTATTTT. Translation gives CASSLASGSTDTQYF.

J is TRBJ2-1 and V is TRBV6-6; 15 bases are shared with TRBD2. The CDR3 totals 16 residues. Germline CDR1 reads MNHNY; CDR2 reads SVGAGI (reference sequence). The V gene end was trimmed by 6 bases and the J gene end by 7 bases; junction bases not matched to a gene: 7. Here the CDR3 reads CASSPGTSGRLNEQFF. CDR3 coding DNA: TGTGCCAGCAGCCCCGGGACTAGCGGGAGGTTAAATGAGCAGTTCTTC.